These T cell receptor beta chains were read from a single sample in a study of blood T cell repertoires in COVID-19. TCRdb's copy holds only in-frame clones and misses some; the assay was immunoSEQ multiplex PCR. The sample has approximately 200,000 clones, 85% seen once. The sample consisted of PBMCs or T cells enriched from blood (not recorded which). The receptors shown here come from a man in his forties or fifties who had recovered from COVID-19. CDR3s include the opening cysteine and the closing phenylalanine or tryptophan. D genes are given only for firm matches. Clone size is given for some rows only: seen once, a few or many times, or a class if the clone is expanded.

j_call: TRBJ2-1; clone_size: -; v_call: TRBV27; d_call: -; cdr3_nt: TGTGCCAGCAGTTTCACTCGGACTTACTACAATGAGCAGTTCTTC; cdr3_aa: CASSFTRTYYNEQFF
j_call: TRBJ1-1; clone_size: -; v_call: TRBV14; d_call: -; cdr3_nt: TGTGCCAGCAGCCAAGCCACTTGGGGAGACACTGAAGCTTTCTTT; cdr3_aa: CASSQATWGDTEAFF
j_call: TRBJ2-7; clone_size: -; v_call: TRBV4-3; d_call: -; cdr3_nt: TGCGCCAGCAGCCAAGGGGCAGGGGGGCCCTACGAGCAGTACTTC; cdr3_aa: CASSQGAGGPYEQYF
j_call: TRBJ2-5; clone_size: -; v_call: TRBV7-8; d_call: TRBD2; cdr3_nt: TGTGCCAGCAGCTCCCGGAATAGCGGGAGGGAGACCCAGTACTTC; cdr3_aa: CASSSRNSGRETQYF
j_call: TRBJ1-1; clone_size: -; v_call: TRBV2; d_call: TRBD1; cdr3_nt: TGTGCCAGCGGTCGACAGGGGATGAACACTGAAGCTTTCTTT; cdr3_aa: CASGRQGMNTEAFF
j_call: TRBJ2-3; clone_size: -; v_call: TRBV15; d_call: TRBD1; cdr3_nt: TGTGCCACCAGCAGACAGACAGGGGGCAGGGCAGATACGCAGTATTTT; cdr3_aa: CATSRQTGGRADTQYF
j_call: TRBJ2-3; clone_size: -; v_call: TRBV5-1; d_call: -; cdr3_nt: TGCGCCAGCAGAGCGGGTATCCACACAGATACGCAGTATTTT; cdr3_aa: CASRAGIHTDTQYF
j_call: TRBJ1-1; clone_size: -; v_call: TRBV7-9; d_call: TRBD1; cdr3_nt: TGTGCCAGCAGCTCCCCACAGGGGGCGAACACTGAAGCTTTCTTT; cdr3_aa: CASSSPQGANTEAFF
j_call: TRBJ2-7; clone_size: -; v_call: TRBV2; d_call: -; cdr3_nt: TGTGCCACCGGGAACAGAAACTCCTACGAGCAGTACTTC; cdr3_aa: CATGNRNSYEQYF
j_call: TRBJ2-5; clone_size: -; v_call: TRBV7-2; d_call: TRBD1; cdr3_nt: TGTGCCAGCAGCTTAGGCAGGGGGATGGGGACCCAGTACTTC; cdr3_aa: CASSLGRGMGTQYF
j_call: TRBJ2-5; clone_size: -; v_call: TRBV4-2; d_call: TRBD2; cdr3_nt: TGTGCCAGCAGCCAAGAACTAGCGGATATTTTCCAAGAGACCCAGTACTTC; cdr3_aa: CASSQELADIFQETQYF
j_call: TRBJ1-5; clone_size: -; v_call: TRBV30; d_call: -; cdr3_nt: TGTGCCTGGAGTGTAGCAGGAAATAGCAATCAGCCCCAGCATTTT; cdr3_aa: CAWSVAGNSNQPQHF
j_call: TRBJ2-7; clone_size: once; v_call: TRBV19; d_call: -; cdr3_nt: TGTGCCAGTAGTATAGTCCCCAGGGTTGGCGAGCAGTACTTC; cdr3_aa: CASSIVPRVGEQYF
j_call: TRBJ1-1; clone_size: -; v_call: TRBV10-3; d_call: -; cdr3_nt: TGTGCCATCAGTGTTAACCGAGAGAACACTGAAGCTTTCTTT; cdr3_aa: CAISVNRENTEAFF
j_call: TRBJ1-5; clone_size: -; v_call: TRBV2; d_call: TRBD1; cdr3_nt: TGTGCCAGCAGTGATGACCGGCAGGGGGGTCAGCCCCAGCATTTT; cdr3_aa: CASSDDRQGGQPQHF
j_call: TRBJ1-2; clone_size: -; v_call: TRBV30; d_call: TRBD1; cdr3_nt: TGTGCCTGGAGCCTAGGGACAGGGGGAGAAGGGGGTGGCTACACCTTC; cdr3_aa: CAWSLGTGGEGGGYTF
j_call: TRBJ1-6; clone_size: once; v_call: TRBV7-8; d_call: -; cdr3_nt: TGTGCCAGCAGCTTAGCGACAGGTCGTCGTTCACCCCTCCACTTT; cdr3_aa: CASSLATGRRSPLHF
j_call: TRBJ2-7; clone_size: -; v_call: TRBV6-5; d_call: TRBD2; cdr3_nt: TGTGCCAGCACGGGGACTAGCGGGAGAAACGAGCAGTACTTC; cdr3_aa: CASTGTSGRNEQYF
j_call: TRBJ2-7; clone_size: -; v_call: TRBV19; d_call: TRBD1; cdr3_nt: TGTGCCAGTAGTATAGGGACAGGGGCCTACGAGCAGTACTTC; cdr3_aa: CASSIGTGAYEQYF
j_call: TRBJ2-1; clone_size: once; v_call: TRBV5-1; d_call: TRBD2; cdr3_nt: TGCGCCAGCAGCTCGGGACTAGCGGGTAGCTCCTACAATGAGCAGTTCTTC; cdr3_aa: CASSSGLAGSSYNEQFF
j_call: TRBJ2-5; clone_size: -; v_call: TRBV29-1; d_call: TRBD1; cdr3_nt: TGCAGCGTTGAGGGGGTACAGGGGGCGGTGGAGACCCAGTACTTC; cdr3_aa: CSVEGVQGAVETQYF
j_call: TRBJ1-2; clone_size: -; v_call: TRBV7-2; d_call: TRBD1; cdr3_nt: TGTGCCAGCAGCTTAGTAGAGCGGGACAGGGGCTATGGCTACACCTTC; cdr3_aa: CASSLVERDRGYGYTF
j_call: TRBJ1-5; clone_size: -; v_call: TRBV27; d_call: -; cdr3_nt: TGTGCCAGCAGTCCGTTCGGAGGCAATCAGCCCCAGCATTTT; cdr3_aa: CASSPFGGNQPQHF
j_call: TRBJ2-7; clone_size: -; v_call: TRBV7-3; d_call: TRBD2; cdr3_nt: TGTGCCAGCAGCTCCATAGCGACTAGCGGTCTGGCGGAGCAGTACTTC; cdr3_aa: CASSSIATSGLAEQYF
j_call: TRBJ2-7; clone_size: -; v_call: TRBV7-2; d_call: TRBD2; cdr3_nt: TGTGCCAGCAGCTTAGAGGCTTGGACTAGCGGGAGGGGTTGGGAGCAGTACTTC; cdr3_aa: CASSLEAWTSGRGWEQYF
j_call: TRBJ2-7; clone_size: -; v_call: TRBV7-9; d_call: TRBD1; cdr3_nt: TGTGCCAGCAGCAAGAAGGGGGACAGAGCCTACGAGCAGTACTTC; cdr3_aa: CASSKKGDRAYEQYF
j_call: TRBJ2-6; clone_size: few; v_call: TRBV10-3; d_call: -; cdr3_nt: TGTGCCATCAGCCTAGACGGGGGCAACGTCCTGACTTTC; cdr3_aa: CAISLDGGNVLTF
j_call: TRBJ2-7; clone_size: -; v_call: TRBV4-1; d_call: -; cdr3_nt: TGCGCCAGCAGCCAGGGGGGGGCAGCGTTCTCCTCCTACGAGCAGTACTTC; cdr3_aa: CASSQGGAAFSSYEQYF
j_call: TRBJ2-3; clone_size: once; v_call: TRBV15; d_call: -; cdr3_nt: TGTGCCACCAGCATTGGGGCCCGGAACACAGATACGCAGTATTTT; cdr3_aa: CATSIGARNTDTQYF
j_call: TRBJ1-5; clone_size: -; v_call: TRBV28; d_call: -; cdr3_nt: TGTGCCAGCAGAATTATCGACAGAGAATCGGGCAATCAGCCCCAGCATTTT; cdr3_aa: CASRIIDRESGNQPQHF
j_call: TRBJ1-1; clone_size: -; v_call: TRBV5-1; d_call: -; cdr3_nt: TGCGCCAGCAGCTCCGATACAGGGCGTCCTGAAGCTTTCTTT; cdr3_aa: CASSSDTGRPEAFF
j_call: TRBJ1-1; clone_size: -; v_call: TRBV6-1; d_call: -; cdr3_nt: TGTGCCAGCAGTGACCGGGGAAACACTGAAGCTTTCTTT; cdr3_aa: CASSDRGNTEAFF
j_call: TRBJ2-3; clone_size: -; v_call: TRBV13; d_call: -; cdr3_nt: TGTGCCAGCAGCTCCTATTCCTCGACAGGGAGGAGGTCAGATACGCAGTATTTT; cdr3_aa: CASSSYSSTGRRSDTQYF
j_call: TRBJ2-6; clone_size: -; v_call: TRBV11-2; d_call: -; cdr3_nt: TGTGCCAGCAGCTTACCCCGCTCTGGGGCCAACGTCCTGACTTTC; cdr3_aa: CASSLPRSGANVLTF
j_call: TRBJ2-1; clone_size: -; v_call: TRBV7-9; d_call: TRBD2; cdr3_nt: TGTGCCAGCAGCTCCAACAATCCGACTAGCGGGAGGAACAATGAGCAGTTCTTC; cdr3_aa: CASSSNNPTSGRNNEQFF
j_call: TRBJ2-7; clone_size: -; v_call: TRBV5-4; d_call: -; cdr3_nt: TGTGCCAGCAGCTTTAGCGGCCTCACCTACGAGCAGTACTTC; cdr3_aa: CASSFSGLTYEQYF
j_call: TRBJ2-7; clone_size: -; v_call: TRBV7-9; d_call: -; cdr3_nt: TGTGCCAGCAGCTTAAGCGGTCACGGGAGTTCCGAGCAGTACTTC; cdr3_aa: CASSLSGHGSSEQYF
j_call: TRBJ1-1; clone_size: -; v_call: TRBV4-1; d_call: -; cdr3_nt: TGCGCCAGCAGCCAAGGAGGGGGACGGATTGAAGCTTTCTTT; cdr3_aa: CASSQGGGRIEAFF
j_call: TRBJ2-1; clone_size: -; v_call: TRBV25-1; d_call: -; cdr3_nt: TGTGCCAGCAGTGAACTGAGTCTCAGGCCTTTTAATGAGCAGTTCTTC; cdr3_aa: CASSELSLRPFNEQFF
j_call: TRBJ2-2; clone_size: -; v_call: TRBV27; d_call: -; cdr3_nt: TGTGCCAGCAGTTTGGGTAGCAACACCGGGGAGCTGTTTTTT; cdr3_aa: CASSLGSNTGELFF
j_call: TRBJ2-7; clone_size: few; v_call: TRBV20-1; d_call: -; cdr3_nt: TGCAGTGTCTGGGGGCGCTACGAGCAGTACTTC; cdr3_aa: CSVWGRYEQYF
j_call: TRBJ2-7; clone_size: -; v_call: TRBV10-2; d_call: TRBD1; cdr3_nt: TGCGCCAGCAGTGGGGGGACAGGAGCCTACGAGCAGTACTTC; cdr3_aa: CASSGGTGAYEQYF
j_call: TRBJ1-5; clone_size: -; v_call: TRBV4-1; d_call: TRBD1; cdr3_nt: TGCGCCAGCAGCTCAACCCGGGACAGGGGCAATCAGCCCCAGCATTTT; cdr3_aa: CASSSTRDRGNQPQHF
j_call: TRBJ2-2; clone_size: -; v_call: TRBV30; d_call: -; cdr3_nt: TGTGCCTGGAGTGACACAGGGATGAACACCGGGGAGCTGTTTTTT; cdr3_aa: CAWSDTGMNTGELFF
j_call: TRBJ1-2; clone_size: -; v_call: TRBV7-3; d_call: TRBD1; cdr3_nt: TGTGCCAGCAGCTCGGGACAGGGTGGCTACACCTTC; cdr3_aa: CASSSGQGGYTF